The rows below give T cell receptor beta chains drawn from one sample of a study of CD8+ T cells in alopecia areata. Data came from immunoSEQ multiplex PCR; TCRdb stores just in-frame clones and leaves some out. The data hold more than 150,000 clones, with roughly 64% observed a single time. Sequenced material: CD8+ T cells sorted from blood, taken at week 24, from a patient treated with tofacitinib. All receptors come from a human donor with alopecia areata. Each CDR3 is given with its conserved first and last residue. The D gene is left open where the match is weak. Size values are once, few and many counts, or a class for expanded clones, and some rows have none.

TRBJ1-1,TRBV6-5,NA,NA,CASSYPGPNTEAFF,TGTGCCAGCAGTTACCCGGGACCGAACACTGAAGCTTTCTTT
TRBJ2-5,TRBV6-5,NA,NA,CASNNGGPGETQYF,TGTGCCAGCAACAATGGGGGGCCGGGAGAGACCCAGTACTTC
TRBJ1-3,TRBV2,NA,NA,CASSIAPATGNTIYF,TGTGCCAGCTCCATCGCCCCTGCAACTGGAAACACCATATATTTT
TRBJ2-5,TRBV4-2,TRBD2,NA,CASSQERGGQETQYF,TGTGCCAGCAGCCAAGAGCGGGGGGGCCAAGAGACCCAGTACTTC
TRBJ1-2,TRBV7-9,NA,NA,CASRSDDSNYGYTF,TGTGCCAGCAGGAGCGATGATTCCAACTATGGCTACACCTTC
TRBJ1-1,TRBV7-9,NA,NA,CASSLGGYEAFF,TGTGCCAGCAGCTTAGGAGGATATGAAGCTTTCTTT
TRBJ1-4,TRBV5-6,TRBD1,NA,CASSLVRTGTNEKLFF,TGTGCCAGCAGCTTGGTACGGACAGGAACTAATGAAAAACTGTTTTTT
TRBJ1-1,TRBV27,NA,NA,CASSHPLHRDGPSEAFF,TGTGCCAGCAGTCACCCCCTCCACAGGGACGGCCCATCTGAAGCTTTCTTT
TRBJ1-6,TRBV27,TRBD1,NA,CASGPGQGIYSPLHF,TGTGCCAGCGGCCCCGGACAGGGGATTTATTCACCCCTCCACTTT
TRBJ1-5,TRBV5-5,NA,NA,CASSLDVNAPQHF,TGTGCCAGCAGCTTGGATGTCAATGCGCCCCAGCATTTT
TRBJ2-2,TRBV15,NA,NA,CATSRQDRVTGELFF,TGTGCCACCAGCAGACAGGATCGAGTCACCGGGGAGCTGTTTTTT
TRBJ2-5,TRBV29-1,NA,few,CSVRTTGFGETQYF,TGCAGCGTTCGTACCACAGGGTTCGGAGAGACCCAGTACTTC
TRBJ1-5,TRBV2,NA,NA,CASSEYLRMDMGQPQHF,TGTGCCAGCAGTGAATATCTTCGAATGGACATGGGGCAGCCCCAGCATTTT
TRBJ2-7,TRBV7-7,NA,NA,CASSLGEGVEQYF,TGTGCTAGCAGCTTAGGTGAAGGGGTCGAGCAGTACTTC
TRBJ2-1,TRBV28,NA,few,CASTLTENNEQFF,TGTGCCAGCACCCTGACAGAAAACAATGAGCAGTTCTTC
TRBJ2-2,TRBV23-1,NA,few,CASSQSKHGIPNTGELFF,TGCGCCAGCAGTCAATCTAAACACGGGATCCCGAACACCGGGGAGCTGTTTTTT
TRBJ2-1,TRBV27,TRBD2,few,CASSFAGGRVEQFF,TGTGCCAGCAGTTTTGCGGGGGGGCGGGTTGAGCAGTTCTTC
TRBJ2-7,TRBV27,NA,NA,CASGSSYEQYF,TGTGCCAGCGGTTCCTCCTACGAGCAGTACTTC
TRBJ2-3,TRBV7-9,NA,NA,CASSLPPTSGGPGDTQYF,TGTGCCAGCAGCTTACCCCCGACGAGTGGGGGCCCCGGAGATACGCAGTATTTT
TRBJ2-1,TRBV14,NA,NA,CASSPFGGYHNEQFF,TGTGCCAGCAGCCCCTTCGGGGGTTACCACAATGAGCAGTTCTTC
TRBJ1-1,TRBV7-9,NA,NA,CATYRSDTEAFF,TGTGCCACCTACAGATCTGACACTGAAGCTTTCTTT
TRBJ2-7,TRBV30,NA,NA,CAWSPNYEQYF,TGTGCCTGGAGTCCCAACTACGAGCAGTACTTC
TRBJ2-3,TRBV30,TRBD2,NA,CAWSVRRRGGRTDTQYF,TGTGCCTGGAGTGTCAGGAGACGGGGGGGGCGCACAGATACGCAGTATTTT
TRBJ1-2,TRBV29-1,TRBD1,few,CSVEDRVDRVYYGYTF,TGCAGCGTTGAAGATCGGGTCGACAGGGTTTACTATGGCTACACCTTC